One TCR beta chain is described in this entry. Antigen specificity is unknown. At one end, the junction sequence differs from germline, possibly due to a read error. Full-length variable regions came from constant-region reverse primers plus semi-nested Nested Universal Primer A PCR. TCRdb fed the 5' RACE reads into MiXCR, producing one record per CDR3 protein. Of about 42,000 distinct CDR3 sequences in the sample, 30% were seen once. Germline V CDR1 and CDR2: SGHTA, FQGNSA. The CDR3 extends over 16 amino acids. Study-wide points: Tumor-infiltrating Treg TCR alpha and beta sequences overlapped most with tumor naive CD4+ T cells, then blood naive. The larger cohort examined one V-J beta rearrangement, not whole repertoires. Tumor memory CD4+ T cell TCR gene usage clustered with blood and lymph node memory CD4+ cells and lymph node naive CD4+ cells.

Sequenced material: tumor-infiltrating memory CD4+ T cells sorted from the breast tumor. The subset denotes: memory CD4+ T cells, CD4+CD45RO+CD25-. The gene calls are TRBV7-2 and TRBJ2-1, with 7 bases aligning to TRBD2. This clonotype was obtained from a female donor with breast cancer. CDR3 region: CASSLVSGTTYNEQFF. CDR3 in DNA: TGCGCCAGCAGCTTAGTCTCCGGGACTACATACAATGAGCAGTTCTTC. Together with reference TRBV7-2 and TRBJ2-1, the CDR3 gives the full variable domain: GAGVSQSPSNKVTEKGKDVELRCDPISGHTALYWYRQSLGQGLEFLIYFQGNSAPDKSGLPSDRFSAERTGGSVSTLTIQRTQQEDSAVYLCASSLVSGTTYNEQFFGPGTRLTVL.